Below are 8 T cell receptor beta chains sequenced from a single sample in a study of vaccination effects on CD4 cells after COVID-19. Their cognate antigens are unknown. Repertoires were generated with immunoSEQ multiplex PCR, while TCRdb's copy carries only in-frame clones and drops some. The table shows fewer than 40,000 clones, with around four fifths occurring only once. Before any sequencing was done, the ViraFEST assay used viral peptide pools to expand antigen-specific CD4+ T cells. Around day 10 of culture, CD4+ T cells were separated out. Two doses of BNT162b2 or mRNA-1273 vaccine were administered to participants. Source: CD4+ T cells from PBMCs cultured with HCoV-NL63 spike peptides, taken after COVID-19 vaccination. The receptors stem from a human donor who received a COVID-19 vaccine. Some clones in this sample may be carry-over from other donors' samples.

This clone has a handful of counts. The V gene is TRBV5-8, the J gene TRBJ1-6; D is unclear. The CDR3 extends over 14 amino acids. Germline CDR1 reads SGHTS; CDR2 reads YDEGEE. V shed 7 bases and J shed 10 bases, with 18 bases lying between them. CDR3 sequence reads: CASRSLRVRSPLHF. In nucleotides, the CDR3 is TGTGCCAGCCGCAGCTTGCGGGTACGCTCACCCCTCCACTTT.

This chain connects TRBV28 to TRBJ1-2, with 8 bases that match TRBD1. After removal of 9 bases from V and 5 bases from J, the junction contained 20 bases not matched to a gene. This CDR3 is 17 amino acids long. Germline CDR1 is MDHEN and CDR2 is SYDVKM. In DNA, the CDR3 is TGTGCCAGTTTAACCCCCGAGGGGCAGGGGGCGCGATATGGCTACACCTTC. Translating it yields CASLTPEGQGARYGYTF.

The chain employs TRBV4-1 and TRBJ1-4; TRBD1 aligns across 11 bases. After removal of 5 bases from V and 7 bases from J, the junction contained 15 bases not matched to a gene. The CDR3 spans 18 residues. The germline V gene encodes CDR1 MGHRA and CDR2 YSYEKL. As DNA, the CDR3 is TGCGCCAGCAGCTACCGGACAGGGGGCGTGGAGGGTGGTGAAAAACTGTTTTTT. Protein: CASSYRTGGVEGGEKLFF.

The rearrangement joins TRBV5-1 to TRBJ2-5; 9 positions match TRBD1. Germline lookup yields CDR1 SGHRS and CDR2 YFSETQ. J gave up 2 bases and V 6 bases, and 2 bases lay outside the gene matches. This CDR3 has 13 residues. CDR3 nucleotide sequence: TGCGCCAGCACGGGGACAGGGCAAGAGACCCAGTACTTC. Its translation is CASTGTGQETQYF.

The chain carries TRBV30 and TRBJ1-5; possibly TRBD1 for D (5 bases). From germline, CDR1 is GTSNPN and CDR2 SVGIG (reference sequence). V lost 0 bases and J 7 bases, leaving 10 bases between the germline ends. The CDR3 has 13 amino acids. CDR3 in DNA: TGTGCCTGGAGTGTACGGAGGGACCAGCCCCAGCATTTT. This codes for CAWSVRRDQPQHF.

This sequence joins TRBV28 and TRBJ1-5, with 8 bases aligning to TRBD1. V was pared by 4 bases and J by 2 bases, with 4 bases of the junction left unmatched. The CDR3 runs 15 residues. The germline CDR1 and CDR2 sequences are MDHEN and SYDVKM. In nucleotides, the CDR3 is TGTGCCAGCAGTTCGGCAGGGGGCGGCAATCAGCCCCAGCATTTT. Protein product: CASSSAGGGNQPQHF.

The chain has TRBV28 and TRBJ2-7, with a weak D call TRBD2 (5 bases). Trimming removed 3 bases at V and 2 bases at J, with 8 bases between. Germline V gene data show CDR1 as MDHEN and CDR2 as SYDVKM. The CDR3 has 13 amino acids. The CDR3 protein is CASSLREPYEQYF. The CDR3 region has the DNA TGTGCCAGCAGTTTGAGGGAGCCCTACGAGCAGTACTTC.

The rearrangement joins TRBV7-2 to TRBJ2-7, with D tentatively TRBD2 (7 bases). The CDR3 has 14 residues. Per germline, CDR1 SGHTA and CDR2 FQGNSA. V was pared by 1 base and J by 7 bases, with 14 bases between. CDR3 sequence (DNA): TGTGCCAGCAGCTTAGGGGGGGGGCCCGGGGAGCAGTACGTC. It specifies CASSLGGGPGEQYV.